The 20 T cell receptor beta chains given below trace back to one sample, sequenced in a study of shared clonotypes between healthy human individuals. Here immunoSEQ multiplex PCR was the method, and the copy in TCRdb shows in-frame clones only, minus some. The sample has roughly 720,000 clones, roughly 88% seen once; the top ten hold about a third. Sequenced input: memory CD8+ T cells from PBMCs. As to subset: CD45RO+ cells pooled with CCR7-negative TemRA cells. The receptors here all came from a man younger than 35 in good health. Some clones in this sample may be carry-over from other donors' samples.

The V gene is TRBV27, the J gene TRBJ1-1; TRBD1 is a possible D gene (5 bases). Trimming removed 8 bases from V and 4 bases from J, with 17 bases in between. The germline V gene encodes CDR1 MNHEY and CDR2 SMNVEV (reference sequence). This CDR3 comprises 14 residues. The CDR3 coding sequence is TGTGCCAGCTTCCTGTGGGGGGTGGGCACTGAAGCTTTCTTT. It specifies CASFLWGVGTEAFF.

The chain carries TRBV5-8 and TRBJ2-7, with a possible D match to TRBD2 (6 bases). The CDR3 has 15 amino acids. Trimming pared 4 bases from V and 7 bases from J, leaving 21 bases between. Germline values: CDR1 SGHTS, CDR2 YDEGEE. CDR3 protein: CASSTPGTAGGEQYF. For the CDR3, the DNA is TGTGCCAGCAGCACACCCGGGACTGCCGGAGGGGAGCAGTACTTC.

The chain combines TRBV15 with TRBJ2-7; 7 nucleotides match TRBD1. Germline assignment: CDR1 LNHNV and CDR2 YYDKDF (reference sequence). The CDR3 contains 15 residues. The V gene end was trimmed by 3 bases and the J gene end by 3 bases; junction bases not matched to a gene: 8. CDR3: CATSSHRTGGYEQYF. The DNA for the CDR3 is TGTGCCACCAGCAGCCATCGGACAGGTGGCTACGAGCAGTACTTC.

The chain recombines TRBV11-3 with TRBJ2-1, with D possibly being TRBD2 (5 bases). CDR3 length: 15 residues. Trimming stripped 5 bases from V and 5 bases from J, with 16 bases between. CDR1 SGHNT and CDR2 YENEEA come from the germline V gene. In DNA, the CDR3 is TGTGCCAGCAGCAGCCTAACTAGTAACAACAATGAGCAGTTCTTC. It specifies CASSSLTSNNNEQFF.

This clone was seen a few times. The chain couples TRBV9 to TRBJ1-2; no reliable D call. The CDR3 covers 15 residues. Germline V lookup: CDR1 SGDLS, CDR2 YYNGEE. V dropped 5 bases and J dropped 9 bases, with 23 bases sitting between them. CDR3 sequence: CASSGSSLPVSSYTF. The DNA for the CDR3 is TGTGCCAGCAGTGGATCCTCTCTACCGGTATCAAGCTACACCTTC.

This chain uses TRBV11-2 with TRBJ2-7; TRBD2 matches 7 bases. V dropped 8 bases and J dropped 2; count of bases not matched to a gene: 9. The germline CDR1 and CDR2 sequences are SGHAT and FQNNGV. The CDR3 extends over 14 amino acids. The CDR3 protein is CASALPSGAYEQYF. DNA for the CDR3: TGTGCCAGCGCCCTCCCTAGCGGAGCCTACGAGCAGTACTTC.

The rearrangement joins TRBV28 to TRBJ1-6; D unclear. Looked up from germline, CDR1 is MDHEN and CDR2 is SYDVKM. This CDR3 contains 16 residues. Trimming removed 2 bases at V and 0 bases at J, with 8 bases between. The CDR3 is CASSLIGSSYNSPLHF. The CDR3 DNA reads TGTGCCAGCAGTTTAATTGGCAGCTCCTATAATTCACCCCTCCACTTT.

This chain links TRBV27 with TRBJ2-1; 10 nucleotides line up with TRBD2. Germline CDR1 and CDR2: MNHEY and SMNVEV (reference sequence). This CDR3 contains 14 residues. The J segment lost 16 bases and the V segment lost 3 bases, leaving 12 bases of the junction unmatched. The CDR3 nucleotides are TGTGCCAGCAGTTTTGGGACTAGCGTTTTTTCACCCTTCTTC. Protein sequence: CASSFGTSVFSPFF.

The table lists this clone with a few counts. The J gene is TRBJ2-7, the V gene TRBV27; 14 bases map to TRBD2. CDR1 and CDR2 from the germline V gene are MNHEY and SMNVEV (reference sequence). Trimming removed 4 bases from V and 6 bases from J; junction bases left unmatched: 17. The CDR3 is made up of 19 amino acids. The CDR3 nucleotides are TGTGCCAGCAGTTCCCACTCGACAAGACTAGCGGGAGGGCCCATCGAGCAGTACTTC. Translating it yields CASSSHSTRLAGGPIEQYF.

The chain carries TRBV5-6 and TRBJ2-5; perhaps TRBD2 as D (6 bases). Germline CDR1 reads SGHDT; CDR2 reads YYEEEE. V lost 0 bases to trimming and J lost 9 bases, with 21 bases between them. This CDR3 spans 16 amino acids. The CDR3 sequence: CASSLDSRGPWEAQYF. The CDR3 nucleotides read TGTGCCAGCAGCTTGGATTCACGGGGCCCGTGGGAGGCCCAGTACTTC.

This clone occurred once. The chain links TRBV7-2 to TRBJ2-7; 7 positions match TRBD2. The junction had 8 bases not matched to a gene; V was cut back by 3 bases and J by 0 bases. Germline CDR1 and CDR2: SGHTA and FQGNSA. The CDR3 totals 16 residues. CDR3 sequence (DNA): TGTGCCAGCAGCTTCTACCGGGCTAGCGGCTCCTACGAGCAGTACTTC. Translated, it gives CASSFYRASGSYEQYF. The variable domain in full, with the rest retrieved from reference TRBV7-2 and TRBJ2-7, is GAGVSQSPSNKVTEKGKDVELRCDPISGHTALYWYRQSLGQGLEFLIYFQGNSAPDKSGLPSDRFSAERTGGSVSTLTIQRTQQEDSAVYLCASSFYRASGSYEQYFGPGTRLTVT.

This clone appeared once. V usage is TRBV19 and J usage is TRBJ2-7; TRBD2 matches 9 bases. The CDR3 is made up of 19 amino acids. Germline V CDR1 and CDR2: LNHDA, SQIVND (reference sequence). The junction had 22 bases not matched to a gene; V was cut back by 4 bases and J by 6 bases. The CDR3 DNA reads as TGTGCCAGTAGTACCGGAAGGGCTAGCGGGACAACTCATCCCCTCGAGCAGTACTTC. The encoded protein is CASSTGRASGTTHPLEQYF.

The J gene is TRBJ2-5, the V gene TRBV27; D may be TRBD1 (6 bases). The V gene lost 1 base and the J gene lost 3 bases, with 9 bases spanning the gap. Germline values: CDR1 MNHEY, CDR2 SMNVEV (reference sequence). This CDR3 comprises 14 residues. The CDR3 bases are TGTGCCAGCAGTTTATTTGCAGGGGAAGAGACCCAGTACTTC. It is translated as CASSLFAGEETQYF.

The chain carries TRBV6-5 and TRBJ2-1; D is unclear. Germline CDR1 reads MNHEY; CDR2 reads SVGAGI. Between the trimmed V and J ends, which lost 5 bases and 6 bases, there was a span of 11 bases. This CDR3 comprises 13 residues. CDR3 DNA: TGTGCCAGCAGTCTAAATTGGGCCAATGAGCAGTTCTTC. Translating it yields CASSLNWANEQFF.

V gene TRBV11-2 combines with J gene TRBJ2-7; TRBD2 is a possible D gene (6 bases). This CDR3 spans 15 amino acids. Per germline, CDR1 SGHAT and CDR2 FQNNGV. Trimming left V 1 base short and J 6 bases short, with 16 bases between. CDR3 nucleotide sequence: TGTGCCAGCAGCTTAGGTGGGGGGAGTTTCGCCGAGCAGTACTTC. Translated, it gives CASSLGGGSFAEQYF.

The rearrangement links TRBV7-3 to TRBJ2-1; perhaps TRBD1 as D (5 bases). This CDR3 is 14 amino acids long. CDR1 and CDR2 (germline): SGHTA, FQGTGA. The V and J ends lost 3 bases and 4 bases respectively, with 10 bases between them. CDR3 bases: TGTGCCAGCAGCTTGCAGGGTACTTACAATGAGCAGTTCTTC. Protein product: CASSLQGTYNEQFF.

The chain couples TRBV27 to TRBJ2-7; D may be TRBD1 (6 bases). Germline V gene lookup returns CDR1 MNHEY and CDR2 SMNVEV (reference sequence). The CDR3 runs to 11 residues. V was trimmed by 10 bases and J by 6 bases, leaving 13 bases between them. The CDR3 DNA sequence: TGTGCCACCCACTGGGGGCCCGAGCAGTACTTC. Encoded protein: CATHWGPEQYF.

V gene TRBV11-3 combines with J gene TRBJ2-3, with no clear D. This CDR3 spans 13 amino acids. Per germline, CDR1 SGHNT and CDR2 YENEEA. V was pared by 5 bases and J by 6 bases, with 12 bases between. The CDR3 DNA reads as TGTGCCAGCAGCCCCCGGTGGTACGATACGCAGTATTTT. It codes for CASSPRWYDTQYF. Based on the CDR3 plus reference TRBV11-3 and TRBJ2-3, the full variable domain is EAGVVQSPRYKIIEKKQPVAFWCNPISGHNTLYWYLQNLGQGPELLIRYENEEAVDDSQLPKDRFSAERLKGVDSTLKIQPAELGDSAVYLCASSPRWYDTQYFGPGTRLTVL.

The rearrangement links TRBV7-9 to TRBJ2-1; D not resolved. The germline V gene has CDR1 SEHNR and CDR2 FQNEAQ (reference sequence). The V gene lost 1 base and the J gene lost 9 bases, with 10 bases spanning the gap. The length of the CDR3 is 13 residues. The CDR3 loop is CASSLGAGVEQFF. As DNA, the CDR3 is TGTGCCAGCAGCTTAGGCGCAGGAGTTGAGCAGTTCTTC.

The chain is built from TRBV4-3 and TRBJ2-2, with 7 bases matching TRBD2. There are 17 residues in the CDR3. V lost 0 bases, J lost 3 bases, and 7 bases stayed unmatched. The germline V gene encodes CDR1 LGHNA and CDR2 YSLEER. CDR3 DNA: TGCGCCAGCAGCCAAGAAGATCCTAGCGGACACACCGGGGAGCTGTTTTTT. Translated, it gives CASSQEDPSGHTGELFF.